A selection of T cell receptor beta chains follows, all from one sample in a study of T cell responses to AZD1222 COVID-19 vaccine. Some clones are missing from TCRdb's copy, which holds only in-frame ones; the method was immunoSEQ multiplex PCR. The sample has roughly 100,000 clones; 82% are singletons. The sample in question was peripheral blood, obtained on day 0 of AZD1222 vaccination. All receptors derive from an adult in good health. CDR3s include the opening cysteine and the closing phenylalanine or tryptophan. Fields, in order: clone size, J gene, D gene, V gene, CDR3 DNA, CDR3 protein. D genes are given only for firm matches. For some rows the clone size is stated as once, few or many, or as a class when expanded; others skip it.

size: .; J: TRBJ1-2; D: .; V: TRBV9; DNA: TGTGCCAGCAGCGTGGGGCCCTTGACAGCCTATGGCTACACCTTC; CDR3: CASSVGPLTAYGYTF
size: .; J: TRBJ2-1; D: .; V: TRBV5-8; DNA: TGTGCCAGCAGCTTGGTGCCCTACAATGAGCAGTTCTTC; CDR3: CASSLVPYNEQFF
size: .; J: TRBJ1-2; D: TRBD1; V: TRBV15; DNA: TGTGCCACCAGCAGAGATCAGGGACAGCATGGCTACACCTTC; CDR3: CATSRDQGQHGYTF
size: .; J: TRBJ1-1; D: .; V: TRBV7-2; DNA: TGTGCCAGCAGCTTTGAAGGGAGGGGGTACACTGAAGCTTTCTTT; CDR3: CASSFEGRGYTEAFF
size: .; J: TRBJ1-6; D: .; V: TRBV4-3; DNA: TGCGCCAGCAGCCAAGATAGACGGCCGGAGTATTCACCCCTCCACTTT; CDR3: CASSQDRRPEYSPLHF
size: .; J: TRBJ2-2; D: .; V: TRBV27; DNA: TGTGCCAGCAGTACTCGACAGAAGGGAAACGGGGAGCTGTTTTTT; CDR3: CASSTRQKGNGELFF
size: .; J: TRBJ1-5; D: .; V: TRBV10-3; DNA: TGTGCCATCAGGCGGACGGCGGATAGCAATCAGCCCCAGCATTTT; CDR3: CAIRRTADSNQPQHF
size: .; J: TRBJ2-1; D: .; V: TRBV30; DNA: TGTGCCTGGAGGATTCTTAATGAGCAGTTCTTC; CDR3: CAWRILNEQFF
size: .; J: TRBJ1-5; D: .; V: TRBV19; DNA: TGTGCCAGTAGAGGCAGGGCCTATCAGCCCCAGCATTTT; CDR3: CASRGRAYQPQHF
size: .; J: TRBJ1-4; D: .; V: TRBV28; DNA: TGTGCCAGCAGTTCCGTCGTAGCGGGGACTAATGAAAAACTGTTTTTT; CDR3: CASSSVVAGTNEKLFF
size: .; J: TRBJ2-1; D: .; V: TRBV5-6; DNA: TGTGCCAGCAGCAGTACCGGGGCGTCGCTCGGCTACAATGAGCAGTTCTTC; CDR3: CASSSTGASLGYNEQFF
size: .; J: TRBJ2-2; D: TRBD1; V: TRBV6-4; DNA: TGTGCCAGCAGAGGGGACAGATCGGCCGGGGAGCTGTTTTTT; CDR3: CASRGDRSAGELFF
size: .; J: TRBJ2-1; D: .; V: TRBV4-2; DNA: TGTGCCAGCAGCCCACTTCGAGGGAATGAGCAGTTCTTC; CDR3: CASSPLRGNEQFF
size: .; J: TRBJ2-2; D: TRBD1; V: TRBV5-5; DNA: TGTGCCAGCGTCCGGGACAGGGGAAAAAGCGGGGAGCTGTTTTTT; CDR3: CASVRDRGKSGELFF
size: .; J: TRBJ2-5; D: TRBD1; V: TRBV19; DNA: TGTGCCAGTAGTATCGCGGGCAACAGGGGAACGGCCCAAGAGACCCAGTACTTC; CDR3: CASSIAGNRGTAQETQYF
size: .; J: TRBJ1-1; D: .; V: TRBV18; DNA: TGTGCCAGCTCCCTTGAATGGGGGGCGAACACTGAAGCTTTCTTT; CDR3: CASSLEWGANTEAFF
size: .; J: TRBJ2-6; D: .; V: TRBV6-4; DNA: TGTGCCAGCAGTGACTCAGCCAACTCTGGGGCCAACGTCCTGACTTTC; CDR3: CASSDSANSGANVLTF
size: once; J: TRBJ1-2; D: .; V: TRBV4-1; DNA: TGCGCCAGCAGCCAAGGGTGGGGGCGGAATGGCTACACCTTC; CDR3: CASSQGWGRNGYTF
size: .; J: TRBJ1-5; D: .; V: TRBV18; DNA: TGTGCCAGCTCACCAGGGGGACTCCACAATCAGCCCCAGCATTTT; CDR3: CASSPGGLHNQPQHF
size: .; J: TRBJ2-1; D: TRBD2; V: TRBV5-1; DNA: TGCGCCAGCAGCTGGGTTGTGGCGACTAGCGGGGGTGGCAATGAGCAGTTCTTC; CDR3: CASSWVVATSGGGNEQFF
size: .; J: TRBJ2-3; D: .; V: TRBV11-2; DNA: TGTGCCAGCAGCTTAATTAGGGCCGATACGCAGTATTTT; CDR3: CASSLIRADTQYF
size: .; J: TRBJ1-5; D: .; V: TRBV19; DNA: TGTGCCAGTAGTATCCTCCCCACAAGATACCAGCCCCAGCATTTT; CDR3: CASSILPTRYQPQHF
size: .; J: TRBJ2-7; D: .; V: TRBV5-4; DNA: TGTGCCAGCAGCAAGGAGCAGCTGACTACCTACGAGCAGTACTTC; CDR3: CASSKEQLTTYEQYF
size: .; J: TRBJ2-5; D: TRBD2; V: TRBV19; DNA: TGTGCCAGTAGTTTCTCAGGACTAGCGGGTCTTCGGGAAGAGACCCAGTACTTC; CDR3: CASSFSGLAGLREETQYF
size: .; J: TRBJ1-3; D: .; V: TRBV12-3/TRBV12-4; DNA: TGTGCAACGGCAGGGACGAGGGGAAACACCATATATTTT; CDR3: CATAGTRGNTIYF
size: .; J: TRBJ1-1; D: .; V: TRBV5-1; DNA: TGCGCCAGCAGCTTGGGGGCAGCCGGGAACACTGAAGCTTTCTTT; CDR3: CASSLGAAGNTEAFF
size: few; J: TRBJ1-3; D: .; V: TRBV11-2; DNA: TGTGCCAGCAGCTTAGATCACCCCGTGGGGTGGCCCGGAAACACCATATATTTT; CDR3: CASSLDHPVGWPGNTIYF
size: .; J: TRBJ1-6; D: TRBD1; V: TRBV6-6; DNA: TGTGCCAGCAGTTACGGACGGACAGGCTTCAATTCACCCCTCCACTTT; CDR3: CASSYGRTGFNSPLHF
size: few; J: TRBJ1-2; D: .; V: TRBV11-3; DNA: TGTGCCAGCAGCTTAGGACATGGCTACACCTTC; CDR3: CASSLGHGYTF
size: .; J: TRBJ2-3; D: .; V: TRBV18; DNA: TGTGCCAGCTCACCCGAGGTGCGGAATACAGATACGCAGTATTTT; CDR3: CASSPEVRNTDTQYF
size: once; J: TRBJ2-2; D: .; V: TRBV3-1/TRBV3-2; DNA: TGTGCCAGCAGGGGTGAGGAGATGGGACCCGGGGAGCTGTTTTTT; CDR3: CASRGEEMGPGELFF
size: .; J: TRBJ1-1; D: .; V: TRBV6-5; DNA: TGTGCCAGCAGGCCTATCGGGGGGCTGGCTTTCTTT; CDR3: CASRPIGGLAFF
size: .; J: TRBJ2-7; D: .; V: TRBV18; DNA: TGTGCCAGCTCACCCGAGTTAGACTACGAGCAGTACTTC; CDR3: CASSPELDYEQYF
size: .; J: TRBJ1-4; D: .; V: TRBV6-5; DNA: TGTGCCAGCAGTATCGGACATTTTGAAAAACTGTTTTTT; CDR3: CASSIGHFEKLFF
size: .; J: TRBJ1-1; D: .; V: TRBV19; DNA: TGTGCCAGTAGTATAGTAGGGGCGACGGCTTTCTTT; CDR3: CASSIVGATAFF
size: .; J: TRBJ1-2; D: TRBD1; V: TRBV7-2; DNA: TGTGCCAGCAGCCTAACAATCCGGGACAGAGACCCTGATGGCTACACCTTC; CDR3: CASSLTIRDRDPDGYTF
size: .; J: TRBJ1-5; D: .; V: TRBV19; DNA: TGTGCCAGTAGTATAGCCGACAGCCACAATCAGCCCCAGCATTTT; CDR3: CASSIADSHNQPQHF
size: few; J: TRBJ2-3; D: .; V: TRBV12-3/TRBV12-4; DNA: TGTGCCAGCAGTTTTAGTGGCACGCAGTATTTT; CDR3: CASSFSGTQYF
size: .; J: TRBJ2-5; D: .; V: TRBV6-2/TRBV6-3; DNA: TGTGCCAGCAGTTACAATGTCTTTGGATCCGCCCAAGAGACCCAGTACTTC; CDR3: CASSYNVFGSAQETQYF
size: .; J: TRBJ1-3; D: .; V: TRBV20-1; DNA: TGCAGTGCCCGGAGGGGAAACACCATATATTTT; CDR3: CSARRGNTIYF
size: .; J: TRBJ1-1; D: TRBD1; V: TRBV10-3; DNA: TGTGCCATCAGTGCGGACAGGGTGAAAGCTTTCTTT; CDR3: CAISADRVKAFF
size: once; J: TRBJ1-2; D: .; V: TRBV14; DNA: TGTGCCAGCAGCCTTAAAACGGGACGTGGCTACACCTTC; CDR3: CASSLKTGRGYTF